A selection of T cell receptor beta chains follows, all from one sample in a study of CD8+CD57+ T cells in acquired aplastic anemia. TCRdb fed the reads into MiXCR, producing one record per CDR3 protein. The table shows more than 150,000 distinct CDR3 sequences, with 45% to 60% occurring only once. Sequencing was carried out using sorted CD4+, CD8+, or CD8+CD57+ T cells (not recorded which) from PBMCs. The receptors shown here come from a human donor with aplastic anemia. Both conserved end residues are trimmed from each CDR3. The D gene is left open where the match is weak.

v_call,d_call,cdr3_aa
TRBV19,.,ASSLGQINTEAF
TRBV10-3,.,AISDKSYEQY
TRBV28,TRBD1,ASSLGRTGRLSEQY
TRBV2,.,ASSEASPGYEQY
TRBV7-9,TRBD1,ASSLEGAGPEAF
TRBV5-4,TRBD2,ASSLGTSGGTETQY
TRBV10-3,.,AISEELPRGTEAF
TRBV5-1,.,ASSLAGHATNEKLF
TRBV11-2,.,ASSASQGGGARNEQF
TRBV15,.,ATSGIGGSTQC
TRBV29-1,.,SVEGGTVLSGNTIY
TRBV11-2,TRBD1,ASSLDEGQGRLYGYT
TRBV11-2,.,ASSSRQDMTKNIQY
TRBV5-1,TRBD2,ASSFSGGADTGELF
TRBV5-1,.,ASSLQSNTEAF